What follows are 27 T cell receptor beta chains derived from one specimen sequenced in a study of blood T cell repertoires in COVID-19. Produced via immunoSEQ multiplex PCR; TCRdb's table is partial and in-frame only. This sample carries approximately 240,000 clones, 80% to 85% of them seen once, and the ten largest clones take roughly 3%. Sequenced: peripheral blood. These receptors were taken from a young woman who had recovered from COVID-19.

The chain joins TRBV7-3 to TRBJ2-6; possible D gene TRBD1, 6 bases. Between the trimmed V and J ends, which lost 5 bases and 2 bases, there was a span of 16 bases. The V gene's germline CDR1 is SGHTA and CDR2 FQGTGA. The CDR3 is made up of 17 amino acids. CDR3 residues: CASSPNTGLTGANVLTF. The CDR3 DNA follows: TGTGCCAGCAGCCCAAACACAGGGTTAACTGGGGCCAACGTCCTGACTTTC.

This chain uses TRBV4-2 with TRBJ2-7; weak D call: TRBD2 (5 bases). Germline V CDR1 and CDR2: LGHNA, YNFKEQ. CDR3 length: 14 residues. The V and J ends lost 3 bases and 5 bases respectively, with 14 bases between them. Written as DNA, the CDR3 is TGTGCCAGCAGCCAGTCCCTAGCCGTAGACGAGCAGTACTTC. This codes for CASSQSLAVDEQYF.

The chain combines TRBV30 with TRBJ2-5, with 7 bases that match TRBD2. Germline-derived CDR1 and CDR2 are GTSNPN and SVGIG (reference sequence). CDR3 length: 13 residues. V was clipped by 8 bases and J by 4 bases; unmatched bases: 10. DNA for the CDR3: TGTGCCCGTTCTAGCGGATGGGGAGAGACCCAGTACTTC. Amino acid sequence: CARSSGWGETQYF.

This clone was seen just once. The chain employs TRBV30 and TRBJ1-5, with D possibly TRBD1 on 6 matching bases. Trimming stripped 3 bases from V and 4 bases from J, with 10 bases between. This CDR3 has 13 residues. Germline-derived CDR1 and CDR2 are GTSNPN and SVGIG (reference sequence). The CDR3 loop is CAWSGQSNQPQHF. CDR3 DNA: TGTGCCTGGAGCGGACAGTCGAATCAGCCCCAGCATTTT.

This chain joins TRBV28 and TRBJ2-1, with 7 bases matching TRBD2. Germline V gene sequence: CDR1 MDHEN, CDR2 SYDVKM. V lost 5 bases and J lost 9; bases outside the gene matches: 7. The CDR3 extends over 13 amino acids. The chain's CDR3 is CASSPMREIEQFF. The CDR3 DNA reads as TGTGCCAGCAGTCCCATGCGGGAGATTGAGCAGTTCTTC.

The V and J genes are TRBV4-1 and TRBJ2-5; 9 bases line up with TRBD2. CDR1 MGHRA and CDR2 YSYEKL come from the germline V gene. The CDR3 runs 14 residues. V dropped 3 bases and J dropped 3; count of bases not matched to a gene: 2. The CDR3 region is CASSHVAGEETQYF. CDR3 in DNA: TGCGCCAGCAGCCATGTAGCGGGGGAAGAGACCCAGTACTTC.

V gene TRBV9 combines with J gene TRBJ2-7, with 11 bases that match TRBD2. The CDR3 extends over 15 amino acids. V lost 2 bases and J lost 5; bases outside the gene matches: 6. CDR1 is SGDLS, CDR2 YYNGEE, per germline. CDR3 loop: CASSVSSGRAHEQYF. The CDR3 nucleotides read TGTGCCAGCAGCGTCAGTAGCGGGAGGGCCCACGAGCAGTACTTC.

V is TRBV7-3 and J is TRBJ1-2; tentative D call: TRBD1 (5 bases). Germline V lookup: CDR1 SGHTA, CDR2 FQGTGA. V lost 3 bases and J 8 bases, leaving 13 bases between the germline ends. This CDR3 contains 13 residues. The CDR3 nucleotides are TGTGCCAGCAGCTTCCCAGGGCGTGAGGGCTACACCTTC. Translation gives CASSFPGREGYTF. The full variable domain, in which reference TRBV7-3 and TRBJ1-2 provide the parts outside the CDR3, is GAGVSQTPSNKVTEKGKYVELRCDPISGHTALYWYRQSLGQGPEFLIYFQGTGAADDSGLPNDRFFAVRPEGSVSTLKIQRTERGDSAVYLCASSFPGREGYTFGSGTRLTVV.

This clone was seen a single time. The J gene is TRBJ2-7, the V gene TRBV4-1, with 9 bases lining up with TRBD1. This CDR3 is 14 amino acids long. The V gene end was trimmed by 5 bases and the J gene end by 5 bases; junction bases not matched to a gene: 7. Germline CDR1 is MGHRA and CDR2 is YSYEKL. CDR3 protein: CASSADGTGNEQYF. The DNA for the CDR3 is TGCGCCAGCAGCGCGGACGGGACAGGGAACGAGCAGTACTTC.

The V gene is TRBV12-3 or TRBV12-4, the J gene TRBJ2-6; D unclear. The CDR3 totals 13 residues. The V end lost 3 bases, the J end lost 3 bases, and 3 bases lay between the germline ends. The CDR3: CASSFFGANVLTF. In DNA, the CDR3 is TGTGCCAGCAGTTTCTTTGGGGCCAACGTCCTGACTTTC.

This clone has only one observation. The J gene is TRBJ2-6, the V gene TRBV28, with unresolved D. This CDR3 spans 14 amino acids. V gave up 8 bases and J gave up 0 bases, with 8 bases separating them. Germline V gene data show CDR1 as MDHEN and CDR2 as SYDVKM. This CDR3 is CASRVSSGANVLTF. CDR3 nucleotides: TGTGCCAGCCGGGTCTCCTCTGGGGCCAACGTCCTGACTTTC.

The sample holds one count of this clone. This chain uses TRBV5-1 with TRBJ2-1, with 8 bases aligning to TRBD1. The V segment lost 3 bases and the J segment 9 bases; nucleotides outside the gene matches: 14. From germline, CDR1 is SGHRS and CDR2 YFSETQ. This CDR3 contains 16 residues. The CDR3 loop is CASSSTGTGGDIEQFF. The CDR3 bases are TGCGCCAGCAGCTCAACCGGGACAGGTGGCGATATTGAGCAGTTCTTC. The full variable domain, with the rest looked up from reference TRBV5-1 and TRBJ2-1, is KAGVTQTPRYLIKTRGQQVTLSCSPISGHRSVSWYQQTPGQGLQFLFEYFSETQRNKGNFPGRFSGRQFSNSRSEMNVSTLELGDSALYLCASSSTGTGGDIEQFFGPGTRLTVL.

This clone occurred once. V and J are TRBV18 and TRBJ2-3; D is ambiguous. V lost 2 bases and J 0 bases, leaving 9 bases between the germline ends. This CDR3 region has 15 residues. CDR1 and CDR2 (germline): KGHSH, LQKENI. For the CDR3, the DNA is TGTGCCAGCTCACCATCCAGGATGAGCACAGATACGCAGTATTTT. This encodes CASSPSRMSTDTQYF. Complete variable domain (other parts from reference TRBV18 and TRBJ2-3): NAGVMQNPRHLVRRRGQEARLRCSPMKGHSHVYWYRQLPEEGLKFMVYLQKENIIDESGMPKERFSAEFPKEGPSILRIQQVVRGDSAAYFCASSPSRMSTDTQYFGPGTRLTVL.

This clone has only one observation. The V call is TRBV3-1 (or the pseudogene TRBV3-2), the J call TRBJ2-2, with a weak D call TRBD2 (5 bases). The ends were cut back, 1 base at V and 1 base at J, with 7 bases in the middle. This CDR3 region has 15 residues. Germline loops: CDR1 LGHDT, CDR2 YNNKEL (reference sequence). This CDR3 is CASSQGRENTGELFF. DNA for the CDR3: TGTGCCAGCAGCCAAGGCCGGGAGAACACCGGGGAGCTGTTTTTT.

The gene calls are TRBV29-1 and TRBJ2-7; D is possibly TRBD1 (6 bases). Trimming cost V 6 bases and J 7 bases, with 22 bases left between them. This CDR3 comprises 14 residues. Germline V gene lookup returns CDR1 SQVTM and CDR2 ANQGSEA. CDR3 region: CSVATGTLLREQYF. The DNA for the CDR3 is TGCAGCGTCGCGACCGGGACACTTCTAAGGGAGCAGTACTTC.

This chain links TRBV28 with TRBJ2-1, with 16 nucleotides matching TRBD2. The CDR3 covers 16 residues. The ends lost 6 bases at V and 7 bases at J; junction bases unmatched: 6. The germline gives CDR1 MDHEN, CDR2 SYDVKM. CDR3 DNA: TGTGCCAGCAGCACACCGGGACTAGCGGGAGGGAATGAGCAGTTCTTC. Protein sequence: CASSTPGLAGGNEQFF.

In its sample, this clone was seen once. The CDR3 DNA reads as TGCGCCAGCAGCCATCGGACTGACAACTATGGCTACACCTTC. This codes for CASSHRTDNYGYTF. The V call is TRBV5-1, the J call TRBJ1-2; D unresolved. This CDR3 comprises 14 residues. The germline V gene encodes CDR1 SGHRS and CDR2 YFSETQ. The V gene lost 4 bases and the J gene lost 2 bases, with 12 bases spanning the gap.

The V and J genes are TRBV4-1 and TRBJ2-1, with TRBD2 matching 10 bases. V shed 1 base and J 9 bases; nucleotides not matched to a gene: 9. Germline V gives CDR1 MGHRA, CDR2 YSYEKL. The CDR3 runs to 16 residues. CDR3 nucleotides: TGCGCCAGCAGCCAAGTGCTAGCGGGAGTGCAAGGTGAGCAGTTCTTC. Its protein product is CASSQVLAGVQGEQFF.

This chain joins TRBV7-2 and TRBJ2-2, with 12 bases lining up with TRBD2. V dropped 4 bases and J dropped 3; count of bases not matched to a gene: 6. Germline CDR1 reads SGHTA; CDR2 reads FQGNSA. There are 17 residues in the CDR3. The CDR3 DNA sequence: TGTGCCAGCAGCTCCGGACTAGCGGGACCGTACACCGGGGAGCTGTTTTTT. Protein: CASSSGLAGPYTGELFF.

V is TRBV19 and J is TRBJ2-2; TRBD2 is a possible D gene (6 bases). The CDR3 runs to 17 residues. The germline V gene encodes CDR1 LNHDA and CDR2 SQIVND (reference sequence). V was trimmed by 3 bases and J by 0 bases, leaving 14 bases between them. CDR3 amino acids: CASSIARRDTNTGELFF. The CDR3, as DNA: TGTGCCAGTAGTATCGCTCGGAGGGATACGAACACCGGGGAGCTGTTTTTT.

J is TRBJ1-1 and V is TRBV27, with 8 bases aligning to TRBD1. Germline CDR1 is MNHEY and CDR2 is SMNVEV (reference sequence). J gave up 4 bases and V 3 bases, and 7 bases lay outside the gene matches. The CDR3 runs 15 residues. The CDR3 protein is CASSLIRTGSTEAFF. CDR3 sequence (DNA): TGTGCCAGCAGTTTGATAAGGACAGGGTCCACTGAAGCTTTCTTT.

The chain links TRBV7-8 to TRBJ1-4; D is uncertain. CDR1 and CDR2 from the germline V gene are SGHVS and FQNEAQ. This CDR3 is 16 amino acids long. The V end was cut by 5 bases, the J end by 4 bases, with 17 bases between. The CDR3 loop is CASSVIGTAVNEKLFF. The CDR3, as DNA: TGTGCCAGCAGCGTTATAGGCACAGCAGTTAATGAAAAACTGTTTTTT.

This chain uses TRBV2 with TRBJ2-6, with 9 bases fitting TRBD2. Germline CDR1 and CDR2: SNHLY and FYNNEI. Trimming cost V 7 bases and J 0 bases; bases outside gene matches: 7. The CDR3 runs 17 residues. As DNA, the CDR3 is TGTGCCAGCACTTCTCTAGCGGGACGCTCTGGGGCCAACGTCCTGACTTTC. Protein sequence: CASTSLAGRSGANVLTF.

V and J are TRBV27 and TRBJ2-1; 8 nucleotides align to TRBD2. Germline values: CDR1 MNHEY, CDR2 SMNVEV (reference sequence). V was pared by 1 base and J by 4 bases, with 18 bases of the junction left unmatched. There are 20 residues in the CDR3. This CDR3 is CASSLYGTRGPNLLYNEQFF. As DNA, the CDR3 is TGTGCCAGCAGTTTATATGGGACTAGGGGCCCTAACCTTCTTTACAATGAGCAGTTCTTC.

This chain connects TRBV4-1 to TRBJ1-2; 7 bases agree with TRBD1. Unmatched junction bases numbered 6, after V lost 1 base and J lost 4 bases. This CDR3 is 15 amino acids long. Germline lookup yields CDR1 MGHRA and CDR2 YSYEKL. CDR3 nucleotides: TGCGCCAGCAGCCAAGGGGGACAGAGTCTCTATGGCTACACCTTC. It translates to CASSQGGQSLYGYTF.

The chain employs TRBV6-5 and TRBJ2-7; the match to TRBD2 covers 7 bases. This CDR3 comprises 15 residues. The junction had 6 bases not matched to a gene; V was cut back by 2 bases and J by 2 bases. The germline CDR1 and CDR2 sequences are MNHEY and SVGAGI. CDR3 bases: TGTGCCAGCAGTTACGCTACTAGCGTTACCTACGAGCAGTACTTC. The encoded protein is CASSYATSVTYEQYF.

The table lists this clone with a count of one. J is TRBJ1-1 and V is TRBV19, with 7 bases identical to TRBD1. The V gene end was trimmed by 9 bases and the J gene end by 10 bases; junction bases not matched to a gene: 8. Germline values: CDR1 LNHDA, CDR2 SQIVND (reference sequence). The CDR3 runs 11 residues. The CDR3 region is CASRQGEVAFF. In nucleotides, the CDR3 is TGTGCCAGCCGACAGGGAGAGGTAGCTTTCTTT.